The 32 T cell receptor beta chains reported below all come from one sample, sequenced in a study of T cell changes during pregnancy in multiple sclerosis. Repertoires were generated with immunoSEQ multiplex PCR, while TCRdb's copy carries only in-frame clones and drops some. The repertoire holds 90,000 to 95,000 clones, with almost 95% as singletons. The sample consisted of peripheral blood, taken in the third trimester of pregnancy. The receptors shown here come from a female donor with multiple sclerosis, enrolled in a pregnancy study.

This CDR3 is CASSTGTGGTEAFF. The CDR3 nucleotides are TGTGCCAGCAGCACCGGGACAGGGGGGACTGAAGCTTTCTTT. V is TRBV9 and J is TRBJ1-1; 11 nucleotides line up with TRBD1. J lost 5 bases, V lost 4 bases, and 4 bases had no gene match. Germline-derived CDR1 and CDR2 are SGDLS and YYNGEE. CDR3 length: 14 amino acids.

The J gene is TRBJ2-6, the V gene TRBV29-1; D unresolved. Germline values: CDR1 SQVTM, CDR2 ANQGSEA. The germline V and J ends were trimmed by 2 bases and 0 bases, with 11 bases remaining between them. CDR3 length: 16 amino acids. Here the CDR3 DNA reads TGCAGCGTTGAAACAGATATCAACTCTGGGGCCAACGTCCTGACTTTC. Its protein product is CSVETDINSGANVLTF. The full variable domain, its missing parts supplied by reference TRBV29-1 and TRBJ2-6, is SAVISQKPSRDICQRGTSLTIQCQVDSQVTMMFWYRQQPGQSLTLIATANQGSEATYESGFVIDKFPISRPNLTFSTLTVSNMSPEDSSIYLCSVETDINSGANVLTFGAGSRLTVL.

The rearrangement joins TRBV6-1 to TRBJ1-1; D gene uncertain. V was shortened by 11 bases and J by 3 bases, with 16 bases between the two germline ends. CDR1 is MNHNS and CDR2 is SASEGT in the germline V gene. The CDR3 has 13 residues. CDR3 DNA sequence: TGTGCCCTACACCGAGGGTGGGACACTGAAGCTTTCTTT. It yields the protein CALHRGWDTEAFF.

The V gene is TRBV5-5, the J gene TRBJ2-7; perhaps TRBD2 as D (6 bases). CDR1 and CDR2 from the germline V gene are SGHKS and YYEKEE (reference sequence). CDR3 length equals 15 residues. The ends were cut back, 4 bases at V and 4 bases at J, with 18 bases in the middle. The CDR3 nucleotides read TGTGCCAGCAGCGCCCCCGGGACTGCAACTTACGAGCAGTACTTC. Translation gives CASSAPGTATYEQYF.

The genes are TRBV15 and TRBJ2-2; D remains unclear. Germline-derived CDR1 and CDR2 are LNHNV and YYDKDF (reference sequence). V shed 0 bases and J shed 6 bases, with 17 bases lying between them. The CDR3 has 17 amino acids. The chain's CDR3 is CATSRDRPGRFSGELFF. CDR3 coding DNA: TGTGCCACCAGCAGAGACCGACCGGGTCGGTTTTCCGGGGAGCTGTTTTTT.

This clone was seen a few times. V gene TRBV19 combines with J gene TRBJ2-1; no clear D. The V end was cut by 4 bases, the J end by 6 bases, with 4 bases between. The germline CDR1 and CDR2 sequences are LNHDA and SQIVND (reference sequence). The CDR3 spans 11 residues. In DNA form, the CDR3 reads TGTGCCAGTAGTACTAGCAATGAGCAGTTCTTC. Its translation: CASSTSNEQFF.

This chain uses TRBV27 with TRBJ2-1, with 7 bases matching TRBD1. There are 16 residues in the CDR3. CDR1 MNHEY and CDR2 SMNVEV come from the germline V gene (reference sequence). Trimming cost V 3 bases and J 7 bases; bases outside gene matches: 12. In nucleotides, the CDR3 is TGTGCCAGCAGTTTCGGCGACAGGGTTAATAGGAATGAGCAGTTCTTC. Amino acids: CASSFGDRVNRNEQFF.

This chain links TRBV28 with TRBJ2-1; D ambiguous. From germline, CDR1 is MDHEN and CDR2 SYDVKM. V lost 5 bases and J 0 bases, leaving 14 bases between the germline ends. This CDR3 is 16 amino acids long. The CDR3 DNA follows: TGTGCCAGCAGTCATCCTAGTCCTAGCTCCTACAATGAGCAGTTCTTC. Encoded protein: CASSHPSPSSYNEQFF. Drawing the rest from reference TRBV28 and TRBJ2-1, the complete variable domain is DVKVTQSSRYLVKRTGEKVFLECVQDMDHENMFWYRQDPGLGLRLIYFSYDVKMKEKGDIPEGYSVSREKKERFSLILESASTNQTSMYLCASSHPSPSSYNEQFFGPGTRLTVL.

Only one count was recorded for this clone. The rearrangement joins TRBV7-9 to TRBJ1-1, with 9 bases identical to TRBD1. With 4 bases clipped from V and 2 bases from J, the junction kept 5 bases outside the gene matches. Looked up from germline, CDR1 is SEHNR and CDR2 is FQNEAQ (reference sequence). The CDR3 covers 15 residues. The DNA of the CDR3 is TGTGCCAGCAGCTCGGACAGGGGATCTAACACTGAAGCTTTCTTT. As protein: CASSSDRGSNTEAFF.

The chain carries TRBV6-5 and TRBJ2-1; D is perhaps TRBD1 (5 bases). Deletions cut 4 bases from V and 3 bases from J, with 10 bases between. The CDR3 is 14 residues long. CDR1 and CDR2 from the germline V gene are MNHEY and SVGAGI. CDR3 protein: CASSLLDNYNEQFF. The DNA of the CDR3 is TGTGCCAGCAGTTTATTGGACAACTACAATGAGCAGTTCTTC.

This chain joins TRBV6-1 and TRBJ2-3; D is undetermined. This CDR3 contains 13 residues. Germline values: CDR1 MNHNS, CDR2 SASEGT. With 6 bases removed from V and 0 bases from J, the gap between germline ends came to 7 bases. The CDR3 sequence: CASRWASTDTQYF. DNA of the CDR3: TGTGCCAGCAGGTGGGCCAGCACAGATACGCAGTATTTT.

The gene calls are TRBV13 and TRBJ2-5; D possibly corresponds to TRBD1 (6 bases). Germline assignment: CDR1 PRHDT and CDR2 FYEKMQ (reference sequence). This CDR3 contains 14 residues. V was trimmed by 5 bases and J by 7 bases, leaving 17 bases between them. CDR3 DNA: TGTGCCAGCAGCAGACTGGACAGTTCAGGGACCCAGTACTTC. This gives the protein CASSRLDSSGTQYF.

The rearrangement joins TRBV6-4 to TRBJ2-7; 10 bases match TRBD2. Germline loops: CDR1 MRHNA, CDR2 SNTAGT. The CDR3 loop spans 14 amino acids. The J segment lost 4 bases and the V segment lost 4 bases, leaving 4 bases of the junction unmatched. The CDR3 is CASSVRAGGYEQYF. The CDR3 DNA sequence: TGTGCCAGCAGTGTTCGAGCGGGAGGGTACGAGCAGTACTTC.

V and J are TRBV28 and TRBJ2-7, with 11 bases lining up with TRBD1. V lost 6 bases, J lost 3 bases, and 4 bases stayed unmatched. From germline, CDR1 is MDHEN and CDR2 SYDVKM. CDR3 length equals 14 residues. The CDR3: CASRMGQGGYEQYF. The CDR3 DNA is TGTGCCAGCAGGATGGGACAGGGGGGCTACGAGCAGTACTTC.

This chain uses TRBV27 with TRBJ2-2; D gene ambiguous. V was shortened by 3 bases and J by 11 bases, with 10 bases between the two germline ends. Germline V gene data show CDR1 as MNHEY and CDR2 as SMNVEV (reference sequence). The CDR3 runs to 12 residues. CDR3 sequence reads: CASSFLGRELFF. CDR3 in DNA: TGTGCCAGCAGTTTTCTAGGTCGAGAGCTGTTTTTT.

This sequence joins TRBV19 and TRBJ2-7, with 12 bases fitting TRBD2. After removal of 5 bases from V and 4 bases from J, the junction contained 3 bases not matched to a gene. Germline values: CDR1 LNHDA, CDR2 SQIVND (reference sequence). The CDR3 spans 14 residues. Here the CDR3 reads CASSVTSGRYEQYF. CDR3 nucleotides: TGTGCCAGTAGTGTAACTAGCGGGAGGTACGAGCAGTACTTC.

This chain links TRBV5-6 with TRBJ1-4; a possible D gene is TRBD1 (5 bases). Germline assignment: CDR1 SGHDT and CDR2 YYEEEE. There are 13 residues in the CDR3. The V gene lost 4 bases and the J gene lost 6 bases, with 10 bases spanning the gap. In DNA form, the CDR3 reads TGTGCCAGCAGCGGATCAGGGTATGAAAAACTGTTTTTT. Translated: CASSGSGYEKLFF.

The rearrangement joins TRBV5-4 to TRBJ1-3; 8 bases line up with TRBD1. Germline CDR1 is SGHNT and CDR2 is YYREEE (reference sequence). The CDR3 has 15 residues. V dropped 4 bases and J dropped 2; count of bases not matched to a gene: 5. CDR3 in amino acids: CASSLDRGAGNTIYF. Written as DNA, the CDR3 is TGTGCCAGCAGCCTCGACAGGGGTGCTGGAAACACCATATATTTT.

Worth noting for this clone: At one end, the junction sequence differs from germline, possibly due to a read error. The J gene is TRBJ2-2, the V gene TRBV2; 10 bases fit TRBD1. Germline CDR1 is SNHLY and CDR2 is FYNNEI. This CDR3 is built from 16 residues. CDR3 in amino acids: CASREDRGRYTGELFF. In DNA, the CDR3 is TGTGCCAGCAGGGAAGACAGGGGGCGTTACACCGGGGAGCTGTTTTTT.

This clone is a singleton in its sample. V gene TRBV7-9 combines with J gene TRBJ2-1; the D is unclear. Between the trimmed V and J ends, which lost 5 bases and 9 bases, there was a span of 17 bases. The CDR3 contains 14 residues. Germline V gives CDR1 SEHNR, CDR2 FQNEAQ (reference sequence). The CDR3: CASSPQAPIFEQFF. CDR3 nucleotide sequence: TGTGCCAGCAGCCCCCAGGCTCCCATCTTTGAGCAGTTCTTC.

CDR3: CASSPGLNEQYF. The DNA for the CDR3 is TGCGCCAGCAGCCCAGGGTTGAACGAGCAGTACTTC. The chain joins TRBV5-1 to TRBJ2-7; tentative D call: TRBD1 (5 bases). Germline V CDR1 and CDR2: SGHRS, YFSETQ. V lost 4 bases to trimming and J lost 5 bases, with 10 bases between them. This CDR3 has 12 amino acids.

V gene TRBV30 combines with J gene TRBJ2-2; D may be TRBD1 (7 bases). The CDR3 has 15 residues. The germline V and J ends were trimmed by 0 bases and 6 bases, with 14 bases remaining between them. Looked up from germline, CDR1 is GTSNPN and CDR2 is SVGIG (reference sequence). As DNA, the CDR3 is TGTGCCTGGAGTGTACGTGGAGGGGGCCCCGGGGAGCTGTTTTTT. As protein: CAWSVRGGGPGELFF.

This clone has only one observation. The V gene is TRBV7-2, the J gene TRBJ2-2, with D tentatively TRBD2 (6 bases). The germline gives CDR1 SGHTA, CDR2 FQGNSA. This CDR3 has 14 residues. The V end lost 7 bases, the J end lost 3 bases, and 12 bases lay between the germline ends. In DNA, the CDR3 is TGTGCCAGCACCGACGGGGGTCACACCGGGGAGCTGTTTTTT. As protein: CASTDGGHTGELFF.

The V call is TRBV5-4, the J call TRBJ2-3; D may be TRBD1 (6 bases). The CDR3 runs to 13 residues. Germline CDR1 SGHNT, CDR2 YYREEE (reference sequence). V was trimmed by 4 bases and J by 5 bases, leaving 11 bases between them. The CDR3 bases are TGTGCCAGCAGCCCCTGGGGGCGAGATACGCAGTATTTT. This codes for CASSPWGRDTQYF. The full variable domain, completed using reference TRBV5-4 and TRBJ2-3, is ETGVTQSPTHLIKTRGQQVTLRCSSQSGHNTVSWYQQALGQGPQFIFQYYREEENGRGNFPPRFSGLQFPNYSSELNVNALELDDSALYLCASSPWGRDTQYFGPGTRLTVL.

J is TRBJ2-3 and V is TRBV20-1; D gene unclear. V dropped 3 bases and J dropped 2 bases, with 3 bases sitting between them. Germline V lookup: CDR1 DFQATT, CDR2 SNEGSKA (reference sequence). This CDR3 region has 11 residues. CDR3: CSASYTDTQYF. The CDR3 DNA sequence: TGCAGTGCTAGCTACACAGATACGCAGTATTTT.

V is TRBV27 and J is TRBJ2-7; D remains ambiguous. Germline assignment: CDR1 MNHEY and CDR2 SMNVEV (reference sequence). This CDR3 region has 13 residues. V gave up 0 bases and J gave up 2 bases, with 5 bases separating them. In DNA form, the CDR3 reads TGTGCCAGCAGTTTATCCAGCGCCTACGAGCAGTACTTC. Residues: CASSLSSAYEQYF.

This clone was seen once. The chain joins TRBV5-1 to TRBJ2-5, with a weak D call TRBD2 (6 bases). Per the germline V gene, CDR1 is SGHRS and CDR2 is YFSETQ. The V end lost 5 bases, the J end lost 3 bases, and 20 bases lay between the germline ends. The CDR3 loop spans 16 amino acids. In DNA form, the CDR3 reads TGCGCCAGCAGTCAATCGGGGGAACACCTAAAAGAGACCCAGTACTTC. It encodes CASSQSGEHLKETQYF.

V and J are TRBV28 and TRBJ1-5, with D possibly TRBD1 on 5 matching bases. This CDR3 has 16 amino acids. V was shortened by 6 bases and J by 4 bases, with 19 bases between the two germline ends. CDR1 MDHEN and CDR2 SYDVKM come from the germline V gene. In nucleotides, the CDR3 is TGTGCCAGCAGCCCCCCCCGGACATTTGGTAATCAGCCCCAGCATTTT. It specifies CASSPPRTFGNQPQHF.

V gene TRBV29-1 combines with J gene TRBJ2-3; 7 bases map to TRBD2. V lost 4 bases to trimming and J lost 11 bases; unmatched junction nucleotides: 9. Looked up from germline, CDR1 is SQVTM and CDR2 is ANQGSEA. This CDR3 comprises 12 residues. CDR3 nucleotide sequence: TGCAGCGTTGGAAGTCCGGGGGGTAAGCAGTATTTT. The encoded protein is CSVGSPGGKQYF.

The V and J genes are TRBV27 and TRBJ1-2; no firm D call. This CDR3 spans 12 amino acids. V lost 5 bases to trimming and J lost 6 bases, with 10 bases between them. Germline V gene sequence: CDR1 MNHEY, CDR2 SMNVEV (reference sequence). The CDR3 sequence: CASSADSNGYTF. The CDR3 bases are TGTGCCAGCAGTGCCGACTCGAATGGCTACACCTTC.

This rearrangement joins TRBV15 to TRBJ1-5, with 7 nucleotides matching TRBD1. Looked up from germline, CDR1 is LNHNV and CDR2 is YYDKDF (reference sequence). Trimming at V came to 4 bases and at J to 4 bases, leaving 16 bases not matched to a gene. The CDR3 is 18 residues long. The CDR3 DNA reads as TGTGCCACCAGCACAACCCCGGGACAGTTGCCCCAGAATCAGCCCCAGCATTTT. This translates into CATSTTPGQLPQNQPQHF.

V is TRBV5-6 and J is TRBJ1-6; D gene uncertain. V was clipped by 2 bases and J by 5 bases, with 5 bases between them. CDR3 length: 13 amino acids. The V gene's germline CDR1 is SGHDT and CDR2 YYEEEE. This chain's CDR3 is CASSFLNNSPLHF. The CDR3 DNA sequence: TGTGCCAGCAGCTTCCTAAATAATTCACCCCTCCACTTT.